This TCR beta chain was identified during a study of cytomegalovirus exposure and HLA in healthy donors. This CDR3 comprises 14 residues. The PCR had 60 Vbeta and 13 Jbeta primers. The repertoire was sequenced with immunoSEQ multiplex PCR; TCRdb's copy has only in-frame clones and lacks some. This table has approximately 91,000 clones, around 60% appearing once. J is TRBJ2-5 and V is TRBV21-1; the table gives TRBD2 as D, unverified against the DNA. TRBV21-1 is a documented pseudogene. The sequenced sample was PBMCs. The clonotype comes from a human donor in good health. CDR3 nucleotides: TGTGCCAGCAGCAAATGGGGGGGCGGCGAGACCCAGTACTTC. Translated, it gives CASSKWGGGETQYF.